This T cell receptor beta chain is from a study of tumor-infiltrating lymphocytes in glioblastoma multiforme. Overall study results and limits: No surface-marker sorting into functional T cell subtypes was done. TCR plus mutation findings rest on a single glioblastoma patient.

The CDR3 totals 12 residues. V was cut by 6 bases and J by 7 bases, with 10 bases left in between. By sample fraction, this clonotype is medium-sized (0.01 to 0.1%). Antigen specificity is unknown. Three nested ARM-PCR rounds with V-beta and C-beta primers built TCRB libraries. A C-beta primer primed TCRB cDNA from 0.45 to 0.5 ug RNA. No unique molecular identifiers were described for these TCRB libraries. TCRdb re-called the multiplex PCR reads with MiXCR, one entry per CDR3 protein. The sample has more than 9,000 distinct CDR3 sequences, just over 65% seen once. The source of this sequence is a male donor with glioblastoma. The chain couples TRBV12-3 or TRBV12-4 to TRBJ1-5; D possibly corresponds to TRBD1 (5 bases). The sequenced material came from brain tumor tissue. Written as DNA, the CDR3 is TGTGCCAGCAGCATGACAGAGCAGCCCCAGCATTTT. It codes for CASSMTEQPQHF.